This T cell receptor (beta chain) was sequenced during a study of T cell responses to AZD1222 COVID-19 vaccine. Study details: Second doses were pooled across both intervals (about 4 or about 12 weeks). Regarding the study as a whole: As reported, nearly half of all spike-specific TCRs target variant regions that are unmutated. Distributed over spike, vaccine-associated CD4 TCRs predominated at 160-218 and 743-854.

Germline V gives CDR1 SGHKS, CDR2 YYEKEE (reference sequence). The CDR3 spans 15 residues. V was shortened by 0 bases and J by 6 bases, with 15 bases between the two germline ends. With regard to this clone: Its antigen is currently unknown.

Assay: immunoSEQ multiplex PCR; the TCRdb copy retains only in-frame clones and omits some. The sample yields roughly 120,000 clones, under 90% seen once. The chain has TRBV5-5 and TRBJ1-1, with D tentatively TRBD1 (6 bases). This sequence originates from an adult in good health. The specimen comprised peripheral blood, sampled on day 0 of AZD1222 vaccination. The DNA of the CDR3 is TGTGCCAGCAGCTTGGCCGCACAGGGCTATGCTGAAGCTTTCTTT. Translating gives CASSLAAQGYAEAFF.